The 31 T cell receptor beta chains given below trace back to one sample, sequenced in a study of yellow fever vaccine responses in identical twins. One entry per CDR3 protein results from TCRdb running MiXCR on the RT-PCR reads. The data show about 23,000 distinct CDR3 sequences, with around four fifths seen just once and roughly 5% held by the top ten. Sequencing was performed on T cells from blood (PBMCs), unsorted or a sorted subset (not recorded which), taken before or after yellow fever vaccination (not recorded which). These receptors all come from a woman in her late teens or twenties who received the yellow fever vaccine.

The chain carries TRBV6-1 and TRBJ2-1, with a tentative D call TRBD2 (6 bases). This CDR3 is 19 amino acids long. Germline assignment: CDR1 MNHNS and CDR2 SASEGT. V was shortened by 2 bases and J by 7 bases, with 27 bases between the two germline ends. CDR3 bases: TGTGCCAGCAGTGAACCCCCCGGAACTAGCTCGTTTATCAGGAATGAGCAGTTCTTC. Translated: CASSEPPGTSSFIRNEQFF.

The rearrangement uses TRBV5-6 and TRBJ1-2, with D perhaps matching TRBD1 (5 bases). Germline loops: CDR1 SGHDT, CDR2 YYEEEE. The V end was cut by 7 bases, the J end by 3 bases, with 25 bases between. CDR3 length equals 17 residues. The CDR3, as DNA: TGTGCCAGCCGACGTCGGGGGACTCCCAAAAATGACTATGGCTACACCTTC. Its translation is CASRRRGTPKNDYGYTF.

The chain joins TRBV28 to TRBJ1-3; no definite D call. Trimming stripped 1 base from V and 8 bases from J, with 12 bases between. This CDR3 comprises 14 residues. Germline CDR1 and CDR2: MDHEN and SYDVKM. CDR3 in DNA: TGTGCCAGCAGTTTATACTCTCTTGGGGACACCATATATTTT. Translated: CASSLYSLGDTIYF.

The V call is TRBV20-1, the J call TRBJ2-7; D gene unclear. This CDR3 spans 11 amino acids. Germline V gene lookup returns CDR1 DFQATT and CDR2 SNEGSKA (reference sequence). V gave up 3 bases and J gave up 5 bases, with 8 bases separating them. The CDR3 here is CSASQPNEQYF. The CDR3 coding sequence is TGCAGTGCTAGTCAACCCAACGAGCAGTACTTC.

This sequence joins TRBV7-6 and TRBJ2-1, with D possibly TRBD2 on 6 matching bases. The CDR3 has 12 amino acids. Germline-derived CDR1 and CDR2 are SGHVS and FNYEAQ. V was pared by 6 bases and J by 5 bases, with 8 bases between. The CDR3 spells CASSSGNNEQFF. The DNA of the CDR3 is TGTGCCAGCAGTAGCGGAAACAATGAGCAGTTCTTC.

V usage is TRBV28 and J usage is TRBJ2-7; the D gene is possibly TRBD2 (6 bases). Trimming shortened V by 5 bases and J by 2 bases, and 13 bases separated the two germline ends. Germline V gene lookup returns CDR1 MDHEN and CDR2 SYDVKM. CDR3 length: 14 residues. The DNA of the CDR3 is TGTGCCAGCAGTACCTTAGCGGCGGCCTACGAGCAGTACTTC. Translation: CASSTLAAAYEQYF.

This chain connects TRBV11-3 to TRBJ1-5; D remains unclear. This CDR3 region has 14 residues. Germline-derived CDR1 and CDR2 are SGHNT and YENEEA. The germline V and J ends were trimmed by 3 bases and 5 bases, with 11 bases remaining between them. The CDR3, as DNA: TGTGCCAGCAGCTTGAGCGACAAGGATCAGCCCCAGCATTTT. Residues: CASSLSDKDQPQHF.

This chain joins TRBV18 and TRBJ2-5; D gene unclear. The CDR3 extends over 11 amino acids. Germline V gene lookup returns CDR1 KGHSH and CDR2 LQKENI. V was cut by 6 bases and J by 2 bases, with 4 bases left in between. CDR3 amino acids: CASSLQETQYF. The CDR3 DNA is TGTGCCAGCTCCCTACAAGAGACCCAGTACTTC.

There are a few counts of this clonotype. The rearrangement uses TRBV5-4 and TRBJ1-2, with no clear D. The germline gives CDR1 SGHNT, CDR2 YYREEE (reference sequence). The CDR3 loop spans 13 amino acids. Trimming took 0 bases from V and 0 from J, leaving 3 bases between them. The CDR3, as DNA: TGTGCCAGCAGCTTGGTCTCTAACTATGGCTACACCTTC. Translating gives CASSLVSNYGYTF.

The chain employs TRBV5-1 and TRBJ2-1; 7 bases align to TRBD2. The germline CDR1 and CDR2 sequences are SGHRS and YFSETQ. The V and J ends lost 4 bases and 4 bases, in that order; junction bases with no gene match: 8. The length of the CDR3 is 15 residues. CDR3 sequence (DNA): TGCGCCAGCAGCGTCTCGGGGGGAGGTTACAATGAGCAGTTCTTC. It is translated as CASSVSGGGYNEQFF.

The chain combines TRBV5-1 with TRBJ2-7; 10 nucleotides agree with TRBD2. V shed 0 bases and J 4 bases; nucleotides not matched to a gene: 4. The CDR3 sequence is 15 residues long. Germline V gene sequence: CDR1 SGHRS, CDR2 YFSETQ. The CDR3 DNA reads TGCGCCAGCAGCTTGGTAGCGGGAGGACTGTACGAGCAGTACTTC. This translates into CASSLVAGGLYEQYF.

This chain joins TRBV2 and TRBJ2-5; 7 bases are shared with TRBD1. V shed 8 bases, J shed 5 bases, and the junction held 14 bases outside the gene matches. Per the germline V gene, CDR1 is SNHLY and CDR2 is FYNNEI. The CDR3 is 15 residues long. CDR3 coding DNA: TGTGCCAGCTTAGACTGGGACAGTGCTACGGAGACCCAGTACTTC. This gives the protein CASLDWDSATETQYF.

The V and J genes are TRBV6-1 and TRBJ2-7, with TRBD1 identical over 9 bases. The CDR3 runs to 14 residues. CDR1 and CDR2 from the germline V gene are MNHNS and SASEGT. Trimming cost V 6 bases and J 0 bases; bases outside gene matches: 3. The CDR3 sequence is CASRGQGPSYEQYF. The CDR3, as DNA: TGTGCCAGCAGGGGACAGGGTCCCTCCTACGAGCAGTACTTC.

This clonotype was detected only a few times. The chain has TRBV9 and TRBJ1-1; no definite D call. The CDR3 sequence is 13 residues long. Germline-derived CDR1 and CDR2 are SGDLS and YYNGEE. Trimming took off 0 bases at V and 7 bases at J, with 10 bases between the two ends. The CDR3 region is CASSVDSNFEAFF. CDR3 sequence (DNA): TGTGCCAGCAGCGTAGATTCCAATTTTGAAGCTTTCTTT. The full variable domain, in which reference TRBV9 and TRBJ1-1 provide the parts outside the CDR3, is DSGVTQTPKHLITATGQRVTLRCSPRSGDLSVYWYQQSLDQGLQFLIQYYNGEERAKGNILERFSAQQFPDLHSELNLSSLELGDSALYFCASSVDSNFEAFFGQGTRLTVV.

The chain has TRBV7-3 and TRBJ2-3; 9 nucleotides align to TRBD2. CDR1 and CDR2 (germline): SGHTA, FQGTGA. V trimming: 1 base; J trimming: 2 bases; junction bases outside the gene matches: 16. The CDR3 is 20 residues long. The CDR3 coding sequence is TGTGCCAGCAGCTTAAGCGTAGCGGGGGACCTCATAGAGCCCACAGATACGCAGTATTTT. Protein sequence: CASSLSVAGDLIEPTDTQYF.

This chain links TRBV24-1 with TRBJ1-1; D is unresolved. The germline V gene has CDR1 KGHDR and CDR2 SFDVKD. Trimming pared 4 bases from V and 4 bases from J, leaving 12 bases between. CDR3 length: 14 amino acids. CDR3 protein: CATSDGIWGTEAFF. As DNA, the CDR3 is TGTGCCACCAGTGACGGCATTTGGGGCACTGAAGCTTTCTTT.

The J gene is TRBJ2-2, the V gene TRBV6-1; no definite D call. Trimming took 3 bases from V and 5 from J, leaving 10 bases between them. Germline V gives CDR1 MNHNS, CDR2 SASEGT. The CDR3 runs to 14 residues. The CDR3 region has the DNA TGTGCCAGCAGTGAGGCGGATCCTACCGGGGAGCTGTTTTTT. Protein product: CASSEADPTGELFF.

The J gene is TRBJ2-5, the V gene TRBV12-3 or TRBV12-4; D remains ambiguous. Trimming removed 1 base at V and 5 bases at J, with 8 bases between. CDR3 size: 13 residues. This CDR3 reads CASSLGATETQYF. The CDR3 DNA reads as TGTGCCAGCAGTTTAGGGGCCACGGAGACCCAGTACTTC.

The chain employs TRBV7-8 and TRBJ2-5; unclear D gene. This CDR3 region has 13 residues. CDR1 is SGHVS, CDR2 FQNEAQ, per germline. Trimming took off 0 bases at V and 5 bases at J, with 7 bases between the two ends. CDR3 residues: CASSLAQQETQYF. In DNA, the CDR3 is TGTGCCAGCAGCTTAGCCCAGCAGGAGACCCAGTACTTC. Full variable domain (outside the CDR3, taken from reference TRBV7-8 and TRBJ2-5): GAGVSQSPRYKVAKRGQDVALRCDPISGHVSLFWYQQALGQGPEFLTYFQNEAQLDKSGLPSDRFFAERPEGSVSTLKIQRTQQEDSAVYLCASSLAQQETQYFGPGTRLLVL.

J is TRBJ2-5 and V is TRBV5-6; 8 nucleotides match TRBD2. Germline V CDR1 and CDR2: SGHDT, YYEEEE. The CDR3 is made up of 15 amino acids. V lost 1 base, J lost 5 bases, and 7 bases stayed unmatched. This CDR3 is CASSLLAASGETQYF. CDR3 in DNA: TGTGCCAGCAGCTTGTTAGCTGCTAGCGGGGAGACCCAGTACTTC. The variable domain in full, with the rest retrieved from reference TRBV5-6 and TRBJ2-5, is DAGVTQSPTHLIKTRGQQVTLRCSPKSGHDTVSWYQQALGQGPQFIFQYYEEEERQRGNFPDRFSGHQFPNYSSELNVNALLLGDSALYLCASSLLAASGETQYFGPGTRLLVL.

By share, this clonotype counts as large. The chain couples TRBV4-1 to TRBJ2-5, with a possible D match to TRBD2 (5 bases). CDR3 length: 11 amino acids. V shed 6 bases and J shed 5 bases, with 7 bases lying between them. From germline, CDR1 is MGHRA and CDR2 YSYEKL. The chain's CDR3 is CASSRGETQYF. The CDR3 DNA reads TGCGCCAGCAGTCGAGGGGAGACCCAGTACTTC.

This clonotype has more than one count but fewer than ten. The rearrangement links TRBV20-1 to TRBJ2-1; 10 bases match TRBD2. The ends lost 1 base at V and 2 bases at J; junction bases unmatched: 5. CDR3 length: 16 amino acids. Germline V lookup: CDR1 DFQATT, CDR2 SNEGSKA (reference sequence). The DNA of the CDR3 is TGCAGTGCTAGAGTTTTGCTAGCGGGGGCCTACAATGAGCAGTTCTTC. Protein: CSARVLLAGAYNEQFF.

A few counts support this clonotype. The J gene is TRBJ1-2, the V gene TRBV11-3, with D perhaps matching TRBD1 (5 bases). Trimming stripped 1 base from V and 4 bases from J, with 10 bases between. The CDR3 runs to 14 residues. The V gene's germline CDR1 is SGHNT and CDR2 YENEEA. The DNA for the CDR3 is TGTGCCAGCAGCTTAGTCCAGGGCGCCTATGGCTACACCTTC. This codes for CASSLVQGAYGYTF.

This chain links TRBV13 with TRBJ2-7, with 7 bases that match TRBD1. CDR1 is PRHDT, CDR2 FYEKMQ, per germline (reference sequence). This CDR3 has 16 residues. The CDR3 spells CASSIGGSPLSYEQYV. In DNA, the CDR3 is TGTGCCAGCAGCATAGGGGGCTCGCCCCTCTCCTACGAGCAGTACGTC.

The chain employs TRBV3-1 and TRBJ2-5, with 9 positions matching TRBD2. Trimming at V came to 5 bases and at J to 1 base, leaving 8 bases not matched to a gene. This CDR3 region has 16 residues. Looked up from germline, CDR1 is LGHDT and CDR2 is YNNKEL (reference sequence). The CDR3 nucleotides are TGTGCCAGCAGCTACTATAGCGGGAGAGGCCAAGAGACCCAGTACTTC. Its translation: CASSYYSGRGQETQYF.

The chain couples TRBV24-1 to TRBJ2-1, with 7 bases aligning to TRBD1. The V gene end was trimmed by 3 bases and the J gene end by 4 bases; junction bases not matched to a gene: 5. Germline V gives CDR1 KGHDR, CDR2 SFDVKD. This CDR3 region has 15 residues. The CDR3 region is CATSDRTTGYNEQFF. The CDR3 nucleotides are TGTGCCACCAGTGATAGGACGACAGGGTACAATGAGCAGTTCTTC.

The chain is built from TRBV12-3 or TRBV12-4 and TRBJ2-3; 7 positions match TRBD1. The CDR3 contains 15 residues. Trimming took 3 bases from V and 3 from J; bases not matched to a gene: 6. In DNA form, the CDR3 reads TGTGCCAGCAGTTTGCTGGACAGGTATACAGATACGCAGTATTTT. The encoded protein is CASSLLDRYTDTQYF.

V is TRBV5-2 and J is TRBJ2-1; the table's TRBD1 call for D was not verified on the DNA. TRBV5-2 is given as a pseudogene. CDR3 length: 16 amino acids. The CDR3 nucleotides are TGTGCCAGCAACCTGGGGGCGGCCCACTCCTACAATGAGCAGTTCTTC. It yields the protein CASNLGAAHSYNEQFF.

The chain combines TRBV5-4 with TRBJ1-1; D possibly corresponds to TRBD1 (6 bases). The V end lost 5 bases, the J end lost 4 bases, and 18 bases lay between the germline ends. The length of the CDR3 is 15 residues. Germline V gene data show CDR1 as SGHNT and CDR2 as YYREEE (reference sequence). CDR3 protein: CASRIRGTEATEAFF. CDR3 DNA sequence: TGTGCCAGCAGAATCAGGGGAACAGAGGCCACTGAAGCTTTCTTT.

The V gene is TRBV2, the J gene TRBJ2-7; a possible D gene is TRBD1 (5 bases). The germline V gene has CDR1 SNHLY and CDR2 FYNNEI. The CDR3 has 13 residues. V was pared by 7 bases and J by 0 bases, with 10 bases between. CDR3 protein: CASTPDSSYEQYF. The CDR3 DNA follows: TGTGCCAGCACCCCTGACAGCTCCTACGAGCAGTACTTC. The variable domain in full, completed from reference TRBV2 and TRBJ2-7, reads EPEVTQTPSHQVTQMGQEVILRCVPISNHLYFYWYRQILGQKVEFLVSFYNNEISEKSEIFDDQFSVERPDGSNFTLKIRSTKLEDSAMYFCASTPDSSYEQYFGPGTRLTVT.

The V and J genes are TRBV24-1 and TRBJ1-2, with a weak D call TRBD1 (6 bases). CDR1 KGHDR and CDR2 SFDVKD come from the germline V gene. Trimming took off 4 bases at V and 6 bases at J, with 11 bases between the two ends. This CDR3 is 13 amino acids long. The CDR3, as DNA: TGTGCCACCAGTGAGTCCGGGGGCGATGGCTACACCTTC. It codes for CATSESGGDGYTF.